This T cell receptor (beta chain) was found in a study of T cells after yellow fever vaccination (dated by TCRdb to the late 2010s). Study-level background: The SMART-Seq v4 Ultra Low Input RNA kit was used to prepare libraries from fractions with low cell numbers. To follow T-cell clones before and after both primary and booster YFV17D yellow fever vaccination, bulk TCR alpha and beta repertoires underwent longitudinal sequencing. Two healthy male donors, one aged 18 to 30 and one aged 30 to 40 years, made up the cohort. Blood was drawn at multiple timepoints before and after primary and secondary immunization, with bulk PBMC replicates and cell subsets isolated.

The full study reports these points: The study included only two donors, which limits how far the findings can be generalized. A small share of clonotypes occurred in both CD4 and CD8 compartments, likely arising from convergent recombination. Compared with the primary T-cell response, the secondary T-cell response was faster but weaker, reaching its peak on day 5 rather than on day 15. Most clones expanded after primary vaccination (about 95% of CD4 and roughly 88% of CD8) were re-detected after the booster, suggesting that broad memory maintenance occurred. Computational filtering was needed because FACS-sorted repertoires could contain abundant contaminating clonotypes from the bulk population.

The CDR1 and CDR2 encoded by the germline V gene are MNHEY and SVGEGT. V was cut back by 4 bases and J by 3 bases, leaving a gap of 9 bases between them. From cysteine to phenylalanine, the CDR3 is 13 amino acids long. CDR3 DNA is the only sequence kept; it has 39 bases, read in frame from the first base. The treatment or condition label corresponds to: live attenuated yellow fever vaccine strain. At each blood-draw timepoint, two biological replicates of bulk PBMCs were obtained. PBMCs were isolated from peripheral blood using a standard Ficoll-Paque protocol. RNA was extracted with TriZol from bulk PBMCs, CD4 and CD8 fractions, and dextramer-positive and dextramer-negative fractions. Instrument on record: Illumina NovaSeq 6000. TCR cDNA was synthesized by 5'RACE template switching, through which a universal primer site and unique molecular identifiers were introduced. cDNA synthesis was primed from both the TCR alpha and TCR beta constant segments. Library amplification involved two PCR steps, and the second step added sample barcodes and sequencing adapters. Libraries were sequenced on Illumina HiSeq 2500 (2x100 bp) or NovaSeq (2x150 bp). On the study's bioinformatics: MIGEC handled demultiplexing of reads and collapsing into UMI consensus sequences, while MiXCR performed V(D)J alignment. Clonotypes responding to the vaccine were identified with edgeR on replicate PBMC samples, with the criteria of FDR below 0.01 and a log2 fold change above 5 up to day 15. Bulk clonotypes were assigned CD4 or CD8 identity according to which sequenced CD4 or CD8 repertoire held them at higher abundance. TCRdb handled the public reads itself, with Q25 trimming in fastp and clone calling in MiXCR, and kept productive beta chains. Here each entry gathers all rows of one CDR3 protein and keeps the most common genes and DNA. What appears here as the V and J calls and clone size reflects TCRdb's work, not the paper's. Across this sample there are a few hundred thousand distinct CDR3 sequences, with 4.1% seen only once. The biggest ten clones account for approximately 23% of the sample.

This clonotype was observed a handful of times. Its antigen has not been determined. The record has no base qualities; no much larger clone is one base away. The receptor chain draws on TRBV6-2 or TRBV6-3 and TRBJ1-1, with a tentative D gene TRBD1 over 5 matching bases. The TCR was taken from a man between 18 and 29 years old who received the YFV17D yellow fever vaccine. Sample: PBMCs, taken 5 days after the yellow fever booster vaccination. CDR3 loop: CASSLTAYTEAFF. The nucleotides are TGTGCCAGCAGTTTGACAGCTTACACTGAAGCTTTCTTT.